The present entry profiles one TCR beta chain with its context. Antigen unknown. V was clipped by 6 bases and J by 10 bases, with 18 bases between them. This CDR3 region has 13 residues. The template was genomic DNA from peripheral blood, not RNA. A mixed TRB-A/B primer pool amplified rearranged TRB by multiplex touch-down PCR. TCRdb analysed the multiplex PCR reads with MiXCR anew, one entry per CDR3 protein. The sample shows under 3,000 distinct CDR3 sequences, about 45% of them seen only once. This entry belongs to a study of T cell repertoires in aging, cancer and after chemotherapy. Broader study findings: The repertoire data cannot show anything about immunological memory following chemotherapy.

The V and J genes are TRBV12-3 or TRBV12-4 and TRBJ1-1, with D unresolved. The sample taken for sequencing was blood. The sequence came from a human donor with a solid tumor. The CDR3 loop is CASSRRVAGPAFF. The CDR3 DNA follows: TGTGCCAGCAGCCGAAGGGTGGCAGGCCCAGCTTTCTTT.